This T cell receptor (beta chain) was found in a study of CD8 T cells in Susac syndrome. Study conclusions and caveats: Acknowledgment was made by the study that its TCR sequencing and HLA analysis involved a relatively small number of individuals.

With random hexamers, reverse transcription was performed on 0.5 to 1 ug of RNA. Amplification of the TCR beta CDR3 was carried out by immunoSEQ multiplex PCR, which spanned a total of 54 Vbeta and 13 Jbeta segments. TCRdb used MiXCR to reprocess the immunoSEQ multiplex PCR reads, holding one entry per CDR3 protein. This table holds 130,000 or so distinct CDR3 sequences, around nine tenths found once. About this clonotype itself: What it recognizes is unknown.

CDR3 length equals 15 residues. CDR1 and CDR2 from the germline V gene are SSHAT and FNYEAQ (reference sequence). Losses at the gene ends were 5 bases for V and 6 bases for J; bases not matched to a gene: 10. TCR beta from blood CD8+ and CD4+ T cells was sequenced. Bulk CD8+ and CD4+ cells came from magnetic negative isolation; CD8+ TEMRA by FACS. The TCR originated in a human donor with multiple sclerosis. This chain links TRBV7-7 with TRBJ2-7; 10 nucleotides line up with TRBD2. Sequencing was performed on CD8+ T cells from PBMCs. This CDR3 is CASSPTQREGGEQYF. Here the CDR3 DNA reads TGTGCCAGCAGCCCGACCCAGCGGGAGGGCGGCGAGCAGTACTTC. The complete variable domain, with remaining parts taken from reference TRBV7-7 and TRBJ2-7, reads GAGVSQSPRYKVTKRGQDVTLRCDPISSHATLYWYQQALGQGPEFLTYFNYEAQPDKSGLPSDRFSAERPEGSISTLTIQRTEQRDSAMYRCASSPTQREGGEQYFGPGTRLTVT.